Listed here is a single TCR beta chain. Antigen unknown. This sample is part of a study of T cell repertoires in cytomegalovirus infection. About the research overall: Evidence of both CMV infection and a matching HLA type came from public TCR beta signatures. Study-wide points: Summed frequency of public TCR beta families distinguished CMV carriers with the relevant HLA.

TCRdb recomputed calls from the reads with MiXCR, one row per CDR3 protein. The top ten clones hold more than 10% of a sample with hundreds of thousands of distinct CDR3 sequences, 17% of them seen once. V lost 0 bases, J lost 14 bases, and 14 bases lay in between. Germline CDR1 MNHEY, CDR2 SVGEGT. The CDR3 contains 13 residues. This chain links TRBV6-2 or TRBV6-3 with TRBJ2-1; D might be TRBD1 (5 bases). The clonotype originates from a human donor in good health (CMV status not recorded). Some clones in this sample may be carry-over from other donors' samples. Material for sequencing was PBMCs. In DNA form, the CDR3 reads TGTGCCAGCAGTTACTCAAGGGGCCAGCTAGAGTTCTTC. Protein: CASSYSRGQLEFF.